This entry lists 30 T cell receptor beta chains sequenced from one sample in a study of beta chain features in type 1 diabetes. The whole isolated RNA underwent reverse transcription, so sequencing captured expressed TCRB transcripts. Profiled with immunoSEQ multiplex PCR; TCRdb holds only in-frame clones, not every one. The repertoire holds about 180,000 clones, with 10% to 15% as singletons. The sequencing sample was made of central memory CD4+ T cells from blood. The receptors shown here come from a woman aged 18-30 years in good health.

The CDR3 sequence: CAWSVLGRTQPQHF. The CDR3 DNA sequence: TGTGCCTGGAGTGTCCTCGGGAGAACTCAGCCCCAGCATTTT. V and J are TRBV30 and TRBJ1-5; the D is unclear. V was clipped by 0 bases and J by 6 bases, with 12 bases between them. The germline gives CDR1 GTSNPN, CDR2 SVGIG (reference sequence). This CDR3 has 14 amino acids.

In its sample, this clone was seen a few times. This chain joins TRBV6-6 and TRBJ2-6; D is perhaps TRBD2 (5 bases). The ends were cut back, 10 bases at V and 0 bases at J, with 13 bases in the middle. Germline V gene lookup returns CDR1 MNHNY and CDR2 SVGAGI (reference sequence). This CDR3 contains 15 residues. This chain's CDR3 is CATAVPFSGANVLTF. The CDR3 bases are TGTGCCACAGCGGTCCCTTTCTCTGGGGCCAACGTCCTGACTTTC.

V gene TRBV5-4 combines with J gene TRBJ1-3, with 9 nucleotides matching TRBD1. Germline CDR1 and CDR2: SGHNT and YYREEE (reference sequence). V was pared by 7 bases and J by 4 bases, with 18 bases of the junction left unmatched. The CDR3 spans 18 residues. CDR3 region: CASGLTGTGRGYGNTIYF. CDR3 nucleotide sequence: TGTGCCAGCGGATTAACCGGGACAGGGAGAGGTTACGGAAACACCATATATTTT.

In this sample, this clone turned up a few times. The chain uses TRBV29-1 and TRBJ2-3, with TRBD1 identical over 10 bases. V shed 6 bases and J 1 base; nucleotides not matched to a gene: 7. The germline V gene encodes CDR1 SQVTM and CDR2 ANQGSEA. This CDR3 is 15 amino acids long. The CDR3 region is CSVDTGTGGTDTQYF. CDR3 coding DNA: TGCAGCGTCGACACCGGGACAGGGGGCACAGATACGCAGTATTTT.

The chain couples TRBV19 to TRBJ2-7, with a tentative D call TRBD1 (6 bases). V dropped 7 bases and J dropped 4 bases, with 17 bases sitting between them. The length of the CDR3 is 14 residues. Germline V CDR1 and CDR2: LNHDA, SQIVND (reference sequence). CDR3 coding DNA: TGTGCCAGTACAGGGGACCACCCAGAGTACGAGCAGTACTTC. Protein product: CASTGDHPEYEQYF.

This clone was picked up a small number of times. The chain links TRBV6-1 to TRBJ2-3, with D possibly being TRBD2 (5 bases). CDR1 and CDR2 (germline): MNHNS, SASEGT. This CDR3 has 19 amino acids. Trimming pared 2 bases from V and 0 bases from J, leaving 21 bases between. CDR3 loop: CASSEFSTGIDVSTDTQYF. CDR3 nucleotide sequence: TGTGCCAGCAGTGAATTTTCTACGGGGATCGACGTTAGCACAGATACGCAGTATTTT.

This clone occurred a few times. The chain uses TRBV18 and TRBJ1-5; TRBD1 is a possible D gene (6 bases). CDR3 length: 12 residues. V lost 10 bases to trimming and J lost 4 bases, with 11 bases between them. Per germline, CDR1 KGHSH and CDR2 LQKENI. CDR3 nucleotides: TGTGCCACCCGGACAGAGAATCAGCCCCAGCATTTT. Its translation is CATRTENQPQHF.

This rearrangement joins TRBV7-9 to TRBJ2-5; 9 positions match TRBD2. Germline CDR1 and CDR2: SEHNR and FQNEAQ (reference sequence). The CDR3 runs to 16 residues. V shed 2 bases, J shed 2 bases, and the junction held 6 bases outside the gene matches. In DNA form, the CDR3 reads TGTGCCAGCAGCTTACGGCGGGAGGGCTCACAAGAGACCCAGTACTTC. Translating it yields CASSLRREGSQETQYF.

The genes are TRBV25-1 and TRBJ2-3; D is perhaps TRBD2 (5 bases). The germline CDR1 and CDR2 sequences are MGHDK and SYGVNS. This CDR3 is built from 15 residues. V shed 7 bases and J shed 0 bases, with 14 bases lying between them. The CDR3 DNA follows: TGTGCCAGCAATCGGGGTAGAGCTAGCACAGATACGCAGTATTTT. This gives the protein CASNRGRASTDTQYF.

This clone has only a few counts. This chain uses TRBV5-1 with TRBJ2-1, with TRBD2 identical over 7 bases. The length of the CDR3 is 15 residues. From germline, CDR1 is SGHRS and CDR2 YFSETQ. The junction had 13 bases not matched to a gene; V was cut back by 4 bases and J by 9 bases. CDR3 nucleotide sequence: TGCGCCAGCAGCCCGGAGGGGACTACCCGAGGTGAGCAGTTCTTC. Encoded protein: CASSPEGTTRGEQFF.

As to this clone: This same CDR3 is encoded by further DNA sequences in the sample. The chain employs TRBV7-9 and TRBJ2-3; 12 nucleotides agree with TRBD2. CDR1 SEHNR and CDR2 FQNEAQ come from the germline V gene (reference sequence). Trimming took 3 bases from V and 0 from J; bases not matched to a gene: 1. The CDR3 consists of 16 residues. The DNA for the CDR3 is TGTGCCAGCAGCTTGGGGACTAGCGGGAGCACAGATACGCAGTATTTT. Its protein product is CASSLGTSGSTDTQYF.

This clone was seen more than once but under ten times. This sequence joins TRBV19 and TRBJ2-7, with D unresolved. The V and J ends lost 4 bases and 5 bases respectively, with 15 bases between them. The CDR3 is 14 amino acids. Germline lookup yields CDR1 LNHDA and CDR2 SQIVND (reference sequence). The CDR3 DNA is TGTGCCAGTAGTACGACGGATGACTGGAACGAGCAGTACTTC. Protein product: CASSTTDDWNEQYF.

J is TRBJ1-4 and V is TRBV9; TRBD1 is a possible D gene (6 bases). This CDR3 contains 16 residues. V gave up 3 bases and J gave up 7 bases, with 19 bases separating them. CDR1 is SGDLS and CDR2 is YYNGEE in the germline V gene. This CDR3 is CASSALSQGGGEKLFF. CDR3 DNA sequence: TGTGCCAGCAGCGCCCTTTCACAGGGAGGGGGTGAAAAACTGTTTTTT.

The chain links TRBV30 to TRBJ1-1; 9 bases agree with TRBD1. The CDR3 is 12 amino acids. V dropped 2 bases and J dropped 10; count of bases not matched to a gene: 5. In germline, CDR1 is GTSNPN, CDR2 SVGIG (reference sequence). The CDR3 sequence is CAWSPGQGRAFF. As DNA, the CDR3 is TGTGCCTGGAGTCCCGGACAGGGGCGAGCTTTCTTT.

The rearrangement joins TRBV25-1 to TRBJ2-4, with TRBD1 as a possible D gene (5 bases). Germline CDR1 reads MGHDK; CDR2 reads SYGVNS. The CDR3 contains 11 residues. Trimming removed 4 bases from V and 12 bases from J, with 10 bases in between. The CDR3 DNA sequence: TGTGCCAGCAGTGCAGGGCTGGGTCAGTACTTC. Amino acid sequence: CASSAGLGQYF. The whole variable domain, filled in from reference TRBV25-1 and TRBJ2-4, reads EADIYQTPRYLVIGTGKKITLECSQTMGHDKMYWYQQDPGMELHLIHYSYGVNSTEKGDLSSESTVSRIRTEHFPLTLESARPSHTSQYLCASSAGLGQYFGAGTRLSVL.

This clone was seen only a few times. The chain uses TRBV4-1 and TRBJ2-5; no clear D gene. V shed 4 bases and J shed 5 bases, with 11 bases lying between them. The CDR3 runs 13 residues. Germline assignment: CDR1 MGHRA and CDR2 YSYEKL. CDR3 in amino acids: CASSLQDRETQYF. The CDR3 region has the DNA TGCGCCAGCAGCCTTCAGGATCGGGAGACCCAGTACTTC.

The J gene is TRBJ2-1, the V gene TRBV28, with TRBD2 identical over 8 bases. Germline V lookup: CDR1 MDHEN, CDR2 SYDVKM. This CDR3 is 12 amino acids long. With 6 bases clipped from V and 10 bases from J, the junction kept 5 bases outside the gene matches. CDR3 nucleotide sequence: TGTGCCAGCAGACTAGCGGTGTCCGAGCAGTTCTTC. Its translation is CASRLAVSEQFF.

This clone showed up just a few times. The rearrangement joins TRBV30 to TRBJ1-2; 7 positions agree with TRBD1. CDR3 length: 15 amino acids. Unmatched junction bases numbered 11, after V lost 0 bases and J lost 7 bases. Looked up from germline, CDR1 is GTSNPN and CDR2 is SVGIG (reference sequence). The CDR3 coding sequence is TGTGCCTGGAGTGTCGGGACAGCCCGCGGTGGTGGCTACACCTTC. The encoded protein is CAWSVGTARGGGYTF.

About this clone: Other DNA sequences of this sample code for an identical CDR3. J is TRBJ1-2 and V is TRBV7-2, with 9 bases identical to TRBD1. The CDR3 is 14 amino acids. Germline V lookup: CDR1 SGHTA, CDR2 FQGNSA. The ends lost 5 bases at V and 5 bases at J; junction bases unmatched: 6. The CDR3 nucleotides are TGTGCCAGCAGCCCGGGACAGGGAGGGTATGGCTACACCTTC. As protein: CASSPGQGGYGYTF.

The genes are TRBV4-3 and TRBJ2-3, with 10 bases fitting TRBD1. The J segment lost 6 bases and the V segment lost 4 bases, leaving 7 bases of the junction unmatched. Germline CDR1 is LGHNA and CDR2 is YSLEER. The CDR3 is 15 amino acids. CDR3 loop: CASSLTGGADDTQYF. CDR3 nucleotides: TGCGCCAGCAGCCTGACAGGGGGCGCGGATGATACGCAGTATTTT.

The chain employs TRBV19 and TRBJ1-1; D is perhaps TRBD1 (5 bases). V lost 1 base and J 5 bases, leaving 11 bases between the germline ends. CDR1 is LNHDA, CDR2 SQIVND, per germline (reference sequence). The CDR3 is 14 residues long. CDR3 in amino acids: CASSIAPGRTEAFF. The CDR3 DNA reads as TGTGCCAGTAGTATAGCTCCAGGGAGGACTGAAGCTTTCTTT.

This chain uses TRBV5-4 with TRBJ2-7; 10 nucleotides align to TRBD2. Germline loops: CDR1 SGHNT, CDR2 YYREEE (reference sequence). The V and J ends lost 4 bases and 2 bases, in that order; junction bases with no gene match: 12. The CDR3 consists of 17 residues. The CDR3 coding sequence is TGTGCCAGCAGCCGGGAAACTACCGGGACTAGCGCCTACGAGCAGTACTTC. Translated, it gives CASSRETTGTSAYEQYF.

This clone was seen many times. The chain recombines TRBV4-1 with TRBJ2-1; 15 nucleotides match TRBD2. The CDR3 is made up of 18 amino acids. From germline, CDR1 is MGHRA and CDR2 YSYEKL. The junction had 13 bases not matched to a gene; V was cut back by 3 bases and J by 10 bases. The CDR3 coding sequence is TGCGCCAGCAGCCATGTCGACCTGGGACTAGCGGGAGGTCGAGAGCAGTTCTTC. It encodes CASSHVDLGLAGGREQFF.

Here the CDR3 reads CASSEGLATYEQYF. CDR3 in DNA: TGTGCCAGCAGCGAGGGACTAGCCACCTACGAGCAGTACTTC. This rearrangement joins TRBV7-2 to TRBJ2-7; 9 nucleotides line up with TRBD2. Losses at the gene ends were 5 bases for V and 2 bases for J; bases not matched to a gene: 4. The CDR3 runs 14 residues. Germline V gene data show CDR1 as SGHTA and CDR2 as FQGNSA.

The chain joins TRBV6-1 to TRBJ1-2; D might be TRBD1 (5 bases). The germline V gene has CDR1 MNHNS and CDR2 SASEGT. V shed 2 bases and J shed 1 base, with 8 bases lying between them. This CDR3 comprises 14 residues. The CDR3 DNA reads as TGTGCCAGCAGTGAATCAGGGTTTAACTATGGCTACACCTTC. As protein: CASSESGFNYGYTF.

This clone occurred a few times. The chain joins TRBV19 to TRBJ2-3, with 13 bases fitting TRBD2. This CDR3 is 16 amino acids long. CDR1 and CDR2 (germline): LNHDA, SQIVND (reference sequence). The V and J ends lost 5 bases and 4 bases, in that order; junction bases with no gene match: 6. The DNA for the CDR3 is TGTGCCAGTAGTGATTCGGGACTAGCGGGGCCAGATACGCAGTATTTT. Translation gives CASSDSGLAGPDTQYF.

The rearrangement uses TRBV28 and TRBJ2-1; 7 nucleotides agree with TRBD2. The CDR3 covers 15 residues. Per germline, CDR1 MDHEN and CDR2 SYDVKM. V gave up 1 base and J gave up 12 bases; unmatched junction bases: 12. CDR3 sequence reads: CASSLLGGGSKRQFF. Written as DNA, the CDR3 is TGTGCCAGCAGTTTATTGGGGGGAGGGAGTAAGAGGCAGTTCTTC.

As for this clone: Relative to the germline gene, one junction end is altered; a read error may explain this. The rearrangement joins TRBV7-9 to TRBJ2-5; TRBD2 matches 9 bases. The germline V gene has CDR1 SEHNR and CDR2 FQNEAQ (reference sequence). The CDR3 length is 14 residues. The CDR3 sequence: CASSLAGRGETQYF. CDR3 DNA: TGTGCCAGCAGCCTAGCGGGAAGGGGGGAGACCCAGTACTTC. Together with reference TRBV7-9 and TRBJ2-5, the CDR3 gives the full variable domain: DTGVSQNPRHKITKRGQNVTFRCDPISEHNRLYWYRQTLGQGPEFLTYFQNEAQLEKSRLLSDRFSAERPKGSFSTLEIQRTEQGDSAMYLCASSLAGRGETQYFGPGTRLLVL.

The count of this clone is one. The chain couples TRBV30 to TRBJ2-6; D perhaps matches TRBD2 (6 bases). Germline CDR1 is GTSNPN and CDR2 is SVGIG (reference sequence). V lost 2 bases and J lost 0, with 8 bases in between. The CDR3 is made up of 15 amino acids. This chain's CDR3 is CAWSHGGSGANVLTF. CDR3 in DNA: TGTGCCTGGAGTCACGGGGGCTCTGGGGCCAACGTCCTGACTTTC.

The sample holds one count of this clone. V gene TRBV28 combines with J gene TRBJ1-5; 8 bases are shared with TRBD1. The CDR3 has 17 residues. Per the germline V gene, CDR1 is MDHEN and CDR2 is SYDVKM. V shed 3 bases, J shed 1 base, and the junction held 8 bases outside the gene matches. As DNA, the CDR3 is TGTGCCAGCAGTTTCCGGACAGGGATGAGAAGCAATCAGCCCCAGCATTTT. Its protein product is CASSFRTGMRSNQPQHF.